These 32 T cell receptor beta chains were sequenced from one sample in a study of blood T cell repertoires in COVID-19. Profiling relied on immunoSEQ multiplex PCR, and the TCRdb table lists in-frame clones only, not all of them. Seen here are 200,000 to 250,000 clones, roughly nine tenths observed once, and the top ten hold roughly a tenth. Sequenced: PBMCs or T cells enriched from blood (not recorded which). These receptors were collected from a man aged 25-40 years who had recovered from COVID-19.

This chain links TRBV5-1 with TRBJ2-7; TRBD1 agrees at 7 bases. J gave up 3 bases and V 4 bases, and 13 bases lay outside the gene matches. Germline assignment: CDR1 SGHRS and CDR2 YFSETQ. The CDR3 contains 16 residues. Here the CDR3 DNA reads TGCGCCAGCAGCGTGTTAGTTGGGACAGATTTCTACGAGCAGTACTTC. Amino acid sequence: CASSVLVGTDFYEQYF.

This chain joins TRBV6-5 and TRBJ1-5, with D tentatively TRBD1 (5 bases). The V gene lost 5 bases and the J gene lost 6 bases, with 14 bases spanning the gap. Looked up from germline, CDR1 is MNHEY and CDR2 is SVGAGI. The CDR3 spans 14 residues. The chain's CDR3 is CASSTTAVGQPQHF. The CDR3 nucleotides are TGTGCCAGCAGTACGACAGCCGTGGGTCAGCCCCAGCATTTT.

V is TRBV7-6 and J is TRBJ1-6; tentatively, D is TRBD1 (6 bases). Deletions cut 5 bases from V and 14 bases from J, with 22 bases between. Germline CDR1 is SGHVS and CDR2 is FNYEAQ. The CDR3 covers 15 residues. CDR3 sequence reads: CASSPRTVGEMALHF. The CDR3 DNA reads as TGTGCCAGCAGCCCACGGACAGTGGGGGAAATGGCCCTCCACTTT.

The chain carries TRBV5-1 and TRBJ1-2, with 9 nucleotides matching TRBD1. This CDR3 has 14 amino acids. Per germline, CDR1 SGHRS and CDR2 YFSETQ. J gave up 7 bases and V 6 bases, and 10 bases lay outside the gene matches. CDR3 region: CASKGQGSVGGYTF. The CDR3 coding sequence is TGCGCCAGCAAGGGACAGGGCTCCGTAGGTGGCTACACCTTC.

The rearrangement links TRBV12-3 or TRBV12-4 to TRBJ1-2, with 9 bases fitting TRBD1. The CDR3 is made up of 12 amino acids. With 3 bases clipped from V and 13 bases from J, the junction kept 6 bases outside the gene matches. CDR3 nucleotide sequence: TGTGCCAGCAGTTTGACCGGGACAGGGCTCACCTTC. It yields the protein CASSLTGTGLTF.

CDR3 DNA: TGTGCCAGCAGCTTACGCGGGGGGCGCGGAGAAACTGAAGCTTTCTTT. Its translation: CASSLRGGRGETEAFF. V usage is TRBV7-3 and J usage is TRBJ1-1, with a weak D call TRBD1 (6 bases). Germline loops: CDR1 SGHTA, CDR2 FQGTGA. V lost 2 bases and J 5 bases, leaving 18 bases between the germline ends. The CDR3 contains 16 residues.

J is TRBJ2-7 and V is TRBV5-1, with 7 bases aligning to TRBD1. CDR3 size: 15 residues. Trimming took 0 bases from V and 5 from J; bases not matched to a gene: 8. The germline V gene has CDR1 SGHRS and CDR2 YFSETQ. The CDR3 DNA follows: TGCGCCAGCAGCTTGGCCGGACAGGAACAACACGAGCAGTACTTC. Protein product: CASSLAGQEQHEQYF.

This clone was seen repeatedly, ten times or more. The V call is TRBV4-3, the J call TRBJ2-5; 9 bases line up with TRBD1. In germline, CDR1 is LGHNA, CDR2 YSLEER. J was trimmed by 5 bases and V by 4 bases; bases with no gene match: 8. This CDR3 contains 15 residues. The chain's CDR3 is CASSPNTGGAETQYF. The CDR3 DNA follows: TGCGCCAGCAGCCCCAATACAGGGGGCGCGGAGACCCAGTACTTC.

The chain recombines TRBV5-1 with TRBJ2-7, with TRBD1 matching over 7 bases. The junction had 12 bases not matched to a gene; V was cut back by 3 bases and J by 6 bases. The CDR3 consists of 15 residues. The germline V gene encodes CDR1 SGHRS and CDR2 YFSETQ. CDR3 in DNA: TGCGCCAGCAGCTCGATGAGCCAGACAGGGTCCGAGCAGTACTTC. This translates into CASSSMSQTGSEQYF.

The chain uses TRBV6-4 and TRBJ2-2; the match to TRBD1 covers 7 bases. V shed 6 bases and J 0 bases; nucleotides not matched to a gene: 1. This CDR3 contains 14 residues. Germline CDR1 reads MRHNA; CDR2 reads SNTAGT. The DNA for the CDR3 is TGTGCCAGCAGAACAGGGGCGAACACCGGGGAGCTGTTTTTT. Its protein is CASRTGANTGELFF.

The V gene is TRBV3-1 (or the pseudogene TRBV3-2), the J gene TRBJ1-1, with TRBD1 matching 7 bases. Germline trimming cut 1 base from V and 11 bases from J; bases unmatched to any gene: 13. Germline-derived CDR1 and CDR2 are LGHDT and YNNKEL (reference sequence). The CDR3 runs 15 residues. This chain's CDR3 is CASSQGNLQGLVAFF. Here the CDR3 DNA reads TGTGCCAGCAGCCAAGGGAATCTACAGGGGCTGGTCGCTTTCTTT.

This chain connects TRBV7-9 to TRBJ1-1, with D perhaps matching TRBD1 (5 bases). The CDR3 spans 13 residues. Germline V gives CDR1 SEHNR, CDR2 FQNEAQ (reference sequence). The V end was cut by 6 bases, the J end by 1 base, with 9 bases between. This CDR3 is CASRGQANTEAFF. CDR3 in DNA: TGTGCCAGCAGAGGACAAGCGAACACTGAAGCTTTCTTT.

The rearrangement joins TRBV28 to TRBJ1-4, with D possibly matching TRBD1 (6 bases). Trimming shortened V by 5 bases and J by 8 bases, and 15 bases separated the two germline ends. Germline V gene sequence: CDR1 MDHEN, CDR2 SYDVKM. The length of the CDR3 is 14 residues. The CDR3 DNA reads as TGTGCCAGCAGTATTACAGGGCACAGGGAAAAACTGTTTTTT. This encodes CASSITGHREKLFF.

The V gene is TRBV7-9, the J gene TRBJ1-2, with D hard to call. The germline CDR1 and CDR2 sequences are SEHNR and FQNEAQ (reference sequence). V lost 2 bases to trimming and J lost 6 bases, with 7 bases between them. The CDR3 runs 12 residues. Written as DNA, the CDR3 is TGTGCCAGCAGCTTATCGGGAGATGGCTACACCTTC. Its protein is CASSLSGDGYTF.

This clone was recorded once. V is TRBV7-9 and J is TRBJ1-6, with TRBD1 matching 7 bases. The V and J ends lost 5 bases and 1 base, in that order; junction bases with no gene match: 11. The length of the CDR3 is 18 residues. Per the germline V gene, CDR1 is SEHNR and CDR2 is FQNEAQ (reference sequence). This CDR3 is CASSLRGQSNSYNSPLHF. CDR3 bases: TGTGCCAGCAGCCTCAGGGGACAGTCCAATTCCTATAATTCACCCCTCCACTTT.

The rearrangement uses TRBV5-8 and TRBJ2-2; 7 bases fit TRBD2. Germline CDR1 SGHTS, CDR2 YDEGEE. V was clipped by 2 bases and J by 5 bases; unmatched bases: 6. CDR3 length: 15 amino acids. The CDR3 here is CASSFLGTKTGELFF. The DNA of the CDR3 is TGTGCCAGCAGCTTCCTTGGGACTAAGACCGGGGAGCTGTTTTTT.

CDR3 coding DNA: TGTGCCAGCAGCCCAGCAGGGGCAAACACTGAAGCTTTCTTT. Protein: CASSPAGANTEAFF. This sequence joins TRBV11-3 and TRBJ1-1; TRBD1 is a possible D gene (6 bases). The germline V gene encodes CDR1 SGHNT and CDR2 YENEEA. The CDR3 length is 14 residues. Trimming left V 5 bases short and J 2 bases short, with 12 bases between.

The chain couples TRBV19 to TRBJ1-6; D is uncertain. The V end was cut by 2 bases, the J end by 7 bases, with 12 bases between. Germline V gene lookup returns CDR1 LNHDA and CDR2 SQIVND (reference sequence). The CDR3 loop spans 15 amino acids. The CDR3 protein is CASSINSAINSPLHF. DNA of the CDR3: TGTGCCAGTAGTATAAACAGTGCCATAAATTCACCCCTCCACTTT.

The rearrangement links TRBV5-4 to TRBJ1-1; D remains unclear. From germline, CDR1 is SGHNT and CDR2 YYREEE (reference sequence). There are 14 residues in the CDR3. V dropped 3 bases and J dropped 0 bases, with 9 bases sitting between them. The CDR3, as DNA: TGTGCCAGCAGCTCTGGAGGAATGAACACTGAAGCTTTCTTT. Residues: CASSSGGMNTEAFF.

This clone was recorded a few times. The chain is built from TRBV2 and TRBJ1-6, with 8 bases fitting TRBD1. V lost 5 bases to trimming and J lost 15 bases; unmatched junction nucleotides: 12. The CDR3 has 14 residues. Germline lookup yields CDR1 SNHLY and CDR2 FYNNEI. The CDR3: CASSKTSGQVHLHF. The CDR3, as DNA: TGTGCCAGCAGTAAGACGTCGGGACAGGTTCACCTCCACTTT.

This chain uses TRBV28 with TRBJ1-5, with D uncertain. V lost 2 bases and J 6 bases, leaving 14 bases between the germline ends. Germline CDR1 reads MDHEN; CDR2 reads SYDVKM. The CDR3 length is 15 residues. CDR3 sequence reads: CASSLIPKSGQPQHF. The CDR3 nucleotides read TGTGCCAGCAGTTTAATCCCCAAATCCGGTCAGCCCCAGCATTTT.

The gene calls are TRBV30 and TRBJ2-2, with D possibly being TRBD2 (5 bases). The CDR3 has 15 residues. Per the germline V gene, CDR1 is GTSNPN and CDR2 is SVGIG (reference sequence). V was pared by 3 bases and J by 0 bases, with 11 bases between. CDR3 in amino acids: CAWRADSTNTGELFF. For the CDR3, the DNA is TGTGCCTGGAGGGCGGACTCAACGAACACCGGGGAGCTGTTTTTT. The full variable domain, its missing parts supplied by reference TRBV30 and TRBJ2-2, is SQTIHQWPATLVQPVGSPLSLECTVEGTSNPNLYWYRQAAGRGLQLLFYSVGIGQISSEVPQNLSASRPQDRQFILSSKKLLLSDSGFYLCAWRADSTNTGELFFGEGSRLTVL.

The chain carries TRBV24-1 and TRBJ2-1, with a possible D match to TRBD2 (6 bases). The CDR3 has 11 amino acids. V lost 5 bases and J 15 bases, leaving 13 bases between the germline ends. Germline-derived CDR1 and CDR2 are KGHDR and SFDVKD. CDR3 loop: CATSGGVKTFF. The CDR3 DNA is TGTGCCACCAGTGGGGGGGTTAAGACGTTCTTC.

This chain uses TRBV9 with TRBJ1-4; tentatively, D is TRBD1 (5 bases). V shed 0 bases and J shed 7 bases, with 13 bases lying between them. Germline-derived CDR1 and CDR2 are SGDLS and YYNGEE. The CDR3 is 15 amino acids. CDR3 sequence: CASSVEAGRGEKLFF. The CDR3 nucleotides are TGTGCCAGCAGCGTAGAGGCTGGGAGGGGTGAAAAACTGTTTTTT. Supplemented by reference TRBV9 and TRBJ1-4, the full variable domain reads DSGVTQTPKHLITATGQRVTLRCSPRSGDLSVYWYQQSLDQGLQFLIQYYNGEERAKGNILERFSAQQFPDLHSELNLSSLELGDSALYFCASSVEAGRGEKLFFGSGTQLSVL.

This clone was observed a few times. V gene TRBV4-1 combines with J gene TRBJ2-1, with 8 bases matching TRBD2. The CDR3 is 15 amino acids. Germline trimming cut 1 base from V and 1 base from J; bases unmatched to any gene: 0. Germline loops: CDR1 MGHRA, CDR2 YSYEKL. Here the CDR3 reads CASSQAGGSYNEQFF. The CDR3 DNA sequence: TGCGCCAGCAGCCAAGCGGGAGGGTCCTACAATGAGCAGTTCTTC.

The chain carries TRBV2 and TRBJ2-3, with 9 bases fitting TRBD2. From germline, CDR1 is SNHLY and CDR2 FYNNEI. The CDR3 is 11 residues long. The trim removed 9 bases at V and 5 bases at J, leaving 0 bases unmatched. CDR3 in amino acids: CASSGRDTQYF. CDR3 sequence (DNA): TGTGCCAGTAGCGGGAGAGATACGCAGTATTTT.

This clone has a count of ten or more. One end of the junction varies from germline; a read error may be responsible. V usage is TRBV7-2 and J usage is TRBJ2-5; maybe TRBD1 (6 bases). CDR1 is SGHTA and CDR2 is FQGNSA in the germline V gene. This CDR3 has 13 residues. CDR3 nucleotide sequence: TGTGCCAGCAGCTACGCTCAGGGGCGAGGAATTCACTTC. Translation: CASSYAQGRGIHF.

V is TRBV5-1 and J is TRBJ1-1; D perhaps matches TRBD1 (6 bases). Per germline, CDR1 SGHRS and CDR2 YFSETQ. This CDR3 has 13 amino acids. The V and J ends lost 2 bases and 4 bases respectively, with 9 bases between them. The CDR3 DNA sequence: TGCGCCAGCAGCTTAACAGGGATCACTGAAGCTTTCTTT. Translation: CASSLTGITEAFF.

The table lists this clone with a few counts. V and J are TRBV12-3 or TRBV12-4 and TRBJ1-2; 8 nucleotides line up with TRBD1. This CDR3 is built from 13 residues. V was pared by 1 base and J by 9 bases, with 4 bases of the junction left unmatched. The CDR3 sequence: CASSLVQGGRYTF. The DNA for the CDR3 is TGTGCCAGCAGTTTAGTACAGGGGGGCCGCTACACCTTC.

The J gene is TRBJ1-2, the V gene TRBV4-1, with D possibly being TRBD1 (5 bases). CDR3 length equals 17 residues. The V end was cut by 1 base, the J end by 1 base, with 16 bases between. Germline lookup yields CDR1 MGHRA and CDR2 YSYEKL. CDR3 coding DNA: TGCGCCAGCAGCCAAGGAGTCCTACAGGAATTTAACTATGGCTACACCTTC. This translates into CASSQGVLQEFNYGYTF.

The V gene is TRBV6-2 or TRBV6-3, the J gene TRBJ2-1; D might be TRBD1 (8 bases). The CDR3 spans 20 residues. The V end lost 2 bases, the J end lost 4 bases, and 27 bases lay between the germline ends. CDR1 is MNHEY and CDR2 is SVGEGT in the germline V gene. The CDR3 here is CASSYPADRVEGGAYNEQFF. As DNA, the CDR3 is TGTGCCAGCAGTTACCCCGCGGACAGGGTAGAGGGGGGGGCTTACAATGAGCAGTTCTTC.

The chain employs TRBV27 and TRBJ2-3; 7 bases line up with TRBD1. Germline loops: CDR1 MNHEY, CDR2 SMNVEV (reference sequence). The CDR3 runs to 17 residues. The junction had 12 bases not matched to a gene; V was cut back by 6 bases and J by 0 bases. The CDR3 is CASRGGSYALSTDTQYF. For the CDR3, the DNA is TGTGCCAGCAGAGGGGGCTCCTATGCCTTGAGCACAGATACGCAGTATTTT.